This TCR beta chain was sequenced during a study of blood T cells in healthy people across ages. Findings and limits, study-wide: Per-million-T-cell TCR beta diversity fell roughly linearly with age.

As regards this clonotype: The antigen remains unidentified.

It was with a sample-barcoded 5' primer and a J-beta primer mix that a second PCR of roughly 7 to 12 cycles was run. Via MiXCR, TCRdb re-called the 5' RACE reads, giving one row per CDR3 protein. The sample consists of some 1.5 million distinct CDR3 sequences, 28% of them appearing once. Sequenced material: blood. This TCR was sampled from a young woman in good health.

The CDR3 region has the DNA TGTGCCAGCAGTCCGAGGGAACCCCTCTATGGCTACACCTTC. Residues: CASSPREPLYGYTF. The chain has TRBV2 and TRBJ1-2; D is uncertain. The CDR3 runs to 14 residues. From germline, CDR1 is SNHLY and CDR2 FYNNEI. V shed 5 bases and J shed 4 bases, with 14 bases lying between them.